This T cell receptor (beta chain) was documented in a study of identical twins. Overall study results and limits: The study found that models underestimated out-of-frame TCR alpha sharing in monozygotic twins. Memory repertoires showed no such pattern, whereas abundant cord blood beta clonotypes carried fewer insertions.

Per germline, CDR1 DFQATT and CDR2 SNEGSKA (reference sequence). V gave up 7 bases and J gave up 7 bases; unmatched junction bases: 8. The CDR3 loop spans 13 amino acids. Unique molecular identifiers were present on cDNA, and template switching added a universal primer site. From the 5' RACE reads, TCRdb called clonotypes with MiXCR, one entry per CDR3 protein. The sample records around 230,000 distinct CDR3 sequences, less than 10% being singletons. Healthy Caucasians, and only they, were the donors. This clonotype was seen a few times. Its antigen is not identified. The rearrangement joins TRBV20-1 to TRBJ2-2; 8 nucleotides agree with TRBD2. Sequencing used memory (CD45RO+) T cells sorted from blood. The TCR was taken from a woman aged 18-29 years in good health. DNA for the CDR3: TGCAGTGTCCCGGGACTAGGCGGCGGGGAGCTGTTTTTT. The encoded protein is CSVPGLGGGELFF.